These 16 T cell receptor beta chains share one sample of origin, sequenced in a study of cytomegalovirus exposure and HLA in healthy donors. The PCR contained 60 Vbeta and 13 Jbeta primers. Assay: immunoSEQ multiplex PCR; the TCRdb copy retains only in-frame clones and omits some. The data contain 150,000 to 200,000 clones, 65% to 85% of them singletons. Sequenced: PBMCs. Receptors were obtained from a woman in her forties or fifties in good health and CMV-seropositive.

The chain is built from TRBV7-9 and TRBJ2-5, with 7 positions matching TRBD1. The CDR3 totals 14 residues. V lost 5 bases, J lost 2 bases, and 5 bases stayed unmatched. Looked up from germline, CDR1 is SEHNR and CDR2 is FQNEAQ (reference sequence). The CDR3 nucleotides are TGTGCCAGCAGCCCCGGGACAGTTCAAGAGACCCAGTACTTC. Amino acids: CASSPGTVQETQYF.

On this clone itself: Other nucleotide sequences in the sample specify the same CDR3. This chain joins TRBV2 and TRBJ2-5, with D hard to call. V shed 6 bases and J shed 2 bases, with 13 bases lying between them. The length of the CDR3 is 14 residues. Germline CDR1 is SNHLY and CDR2 is FYNNEI. CDR3 nucleotide sequence: TGTGCCAGCAGCCCGTCGCAGGTTCAAGAGACCCAGTACTTC. It specifies CASSPSQVQETQYF. The full variable domain, its missing parts supplied by reference TRBV2 and TRBJ2-5, is EPEVTQTPSHQVTQMGQEVILRCVPISNHLYFYWYRQILGQKVEFLVSFYNNEISEKSEIFDDQFSVERPDGSNFTLKIRSTKLEDSAMYFCASSPSQVQETQYFGPGTRLLVL.

V gene TRBV2 combines with J gene TRBJ1-5; D possibly corresponds to TRBD1 (5 bases). Deletions cut 5 bases from V and 0 bases from J, with 8 bases between. Germline CDR1 and CDR2: SNHLY and FYNNEI. The CDR3 consists of 14 residues. The CDR3 region has the DNA TGTGCCAGCAGTAGACAGACTAGCAATCAGCCCCAGCATTTT. Translation: CASSRQTSNQPQHF.

This chain connects TRBV9 to TRBJ1-5; no reliable D call. This CDR3 contains 11 residues. Germline V lookup: CDR1 SGDLS, CDR2 YYNGEE. Trimming removed 7 bases at V and 4 bases at J, with 6 bases between. CDR3 DNA sequence: TGTGCCAGCGGGCTTAATCAGCCCCAGCATTTT. It yields the protein CASGLNQPQHF.

This sequence joins TRBV9 and TRBJ1-1, with 9 bases aligning to TRBD1. The CDR3 consists of 16 residues. Per the germline V gene, CDR1 is SGDLS and CDR2 is YYNGEE. V was pared by 0 bases and J by 5 bases, with 8 bases of the junction left unmatched. The DNA of the CDR3 is TGTGCCAGCAGCGTAGGGGTTGGGGACAGGGAGACTGAAGCTTTCTTT. This sequence encodes CASSVGVGDRETEAFF.

The V and J genes are TRBV15 and TRBJ2-7; 8 bases map to TRBD1. The trim removed 0 bases at V and 3 bases at J, leaving 4 bases unmatched. Per germline, CDR1 LNHNV and CDR2 YYDKDF (reference sequence). This CDR3 is built from 15 residues. The CDR3, as DNA: TGTGCCACCAGCAGAGAGTGGACAGGGAGCTACGAGCAGTACTTC. Translated: CATSREWTGSYEQYF.

The V gene is TRBV5-5, the J gene TRBJ1-1; no clear D. The V gene lost 3 bases and the J gene lost 3 bases, with 12 bases spanning the gap. Germline V gene lookup returns CDR1 SGHKS and CDR2 YYEKEE (reference sequence). The CDR3 sequence is 14 residues long. The CDR3 DNA sequence: TGTGCCAGCAGCTCCCTCTGGCTGGACACTGAAGCTTTCTTT. Encoded protein: CASSSLWLDTEAFF.

This chain connects TRBV5-1 to TRBJ2-1; 12 bases fit TRBD2. This CDR3 spans 17 amino acids. V lost 0 bases and J lost 4; bases outside the gene matches: 5. The V gene's germline CDR1 is SGHRS and CDR2 YFSETQ. CDR3 protein: CASSLAPLAGGYNEQFF. The CDR3 region has the DNA TGCGCCAGCAGCTTGGCCCCACTAGCGGGGGGATACAATGAGCAGTTCTTC.

CDR3 nucleotides: TGTGCCAGCAGCTATTTTCAGGGAATTGATGCTGAAGCTTTCTTT. Its protein product is CASSYFQGIDAEAFF. The chain uses TRBV6-1 and TRBJ1-1; TRBD1 might be the D (5 bases). V shed 6 bases and J shed 6 bases, with 20 bases lying between them. The CDR3 runs 15 residues. Germline V gene data show CDR1 as MNHNS and CDR2 as SASEGT.

J is TRBJ1-2 and V is TRBV2, with D possibly TRBD1 on 6 matching bases. The germline CDR1 and CDR2 sequences are SNHLY and FYNNEI. V dropped 6 bases and J dropped 5 bases, with 10 bases sitting between them. This CDR3 comprises 12 residues. CDR3 amino acids: CASRETGYGYTF. The CDR3 nucleotides are TGTGCCAGCAGAGAAACAGGGTATGGCTACACCTTC.

The genes are TRBV10-3 and TRBJ2-1; D perhaps matches TRBD2 (5 bases). Trimming took off 0 bases at V and 4 bases at J, with 7 bases between the two ends. Germline V gene sequence: CDR1 ENHRY, CDR2 SYGVKD. CDR3 length: 14 residues. The CDR3 loop reads CAISESGLYNEQFF. For the CDR3, the DNA is TGTGCCATCAGTGAGTCCGGACTGTACAATGAGCAGTTCTTC.

This chain links TRBV7-3 with TRBJ1-1; 7 positions match TRBD1. V was pared by 0 bases and J by 0 bases, with 4 bases of the junction left unmatched. The CDR3 has 16 amino acids. The germline V gene has CDR1 SGHTA and CDR2 FQGTGA. CDR3 loop: CASSLTRDSLNTEAFF. CDR3 DNA: TGTGCCAGCAGCTTAACGAGGGACAGCTTGAACACTGAAGCTTTCTTT. The full variable domain, with the rest looked up from reference TRBV7-3 and TRBJ1-1, is GAGVSQTPSNKVTEKGKYVELRCDPISGHTALYWYRQSLGQGPEFLIYFQGTGAADDSGLPNDRFFAVRPEGSVSTLKIQRTERGDSAVYLCASSLTRDSLNTEAFFGQGTRLTVV.

The chain has TRBV5-1 and TRBJ2-7; D is perhaps TRBD2 (7 bases). Germline lookup yields CDR1 SGHRS and CDR2 YFSETQ. The CDR3 is 14 residues long. Trimming shortened V by 4 bases and J by 3 bases, and 14 bases separated the two germline ends. The CDR3 DNA follows: TGCGCCAGCAGCAGGGGGGGGCAGTACTACGAGCAGTACTTC. Translation gives CASSRGGQYYEQYF.

The chain recombines TRBV4-1 with TRBJ2-1, with 10 bases lining up with TRBD2. From germline, CDR1 is MGHRA and CDR2 YSYEKL. Trimming took 4 bases from V and 4 from J; bases not matched to a gene: 4. CDR3 length: 15 residues. The CDR3 DNA reads TGCGCCAGCAGCCCTAGCGGGGGCCTGTACAATGAGCAGTTCTTC. Translation gives CASSPSGGLYNEQFF.

The chain employs TRBV5-6 and TRBJ2-5; 8 positions agree with TRBD2. The germline V gene has CDR1 SGHDT and CDR2 YYEEEE. Unmatched junction bases numbered 0, after V lost 3 bases and J lost 2 bases. CDR3 length: 13 residues. The DNA of the CDR3 is TGTGCCAGCAGCTCGGGGGGGCAAGAGACCCAGTACTTC. Amino acid sequence: CASSSGGQETQYF.

The gene calls are TRBV29-1 and TRBJ1-2, with 9 bases that match TRBD1. The CDR3 consists of 13 residues. Per the germline V gene, CDR1 is SQVTM and CDR2 is ANQGSEA. V shed 7 bases and J 8 bases; nucleotides not matched to a gene: 11. Here the CDR3 reads CSAVLDRGNGYTF. The CDR3 nucleotides are TGCAGCGCCGTTTTGGACAGGGGCAACGGCTACACCTTC.